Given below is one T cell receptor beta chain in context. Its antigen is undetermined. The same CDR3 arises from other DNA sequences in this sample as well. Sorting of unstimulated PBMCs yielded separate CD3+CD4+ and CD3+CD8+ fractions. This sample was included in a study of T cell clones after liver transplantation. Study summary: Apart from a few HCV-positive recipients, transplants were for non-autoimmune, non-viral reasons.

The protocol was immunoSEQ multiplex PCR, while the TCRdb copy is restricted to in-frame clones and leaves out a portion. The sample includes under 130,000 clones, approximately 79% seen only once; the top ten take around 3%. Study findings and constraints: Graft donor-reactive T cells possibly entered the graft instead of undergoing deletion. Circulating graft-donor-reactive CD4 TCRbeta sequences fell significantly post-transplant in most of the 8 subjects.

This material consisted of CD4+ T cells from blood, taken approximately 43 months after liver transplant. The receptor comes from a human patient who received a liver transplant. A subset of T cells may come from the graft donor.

CDR3 sequence (DNA): TGTGCCAGCTCACCTGGGACAGGGAACACCGGGGAGCTGTTTTTT. This codes for CASSPGTGNTGELFF. The chain recombines TRBV18 with TRBJ2-2; TRBD1 aligns across 8 bases. CDR1 and CDR2 from the germline V gene are KGHSH and LQKENI. After removal of 3 bases from V and 1 base from J, the junction contained 1 base not matched to a gene. The CDR3 is 15 amino acids.